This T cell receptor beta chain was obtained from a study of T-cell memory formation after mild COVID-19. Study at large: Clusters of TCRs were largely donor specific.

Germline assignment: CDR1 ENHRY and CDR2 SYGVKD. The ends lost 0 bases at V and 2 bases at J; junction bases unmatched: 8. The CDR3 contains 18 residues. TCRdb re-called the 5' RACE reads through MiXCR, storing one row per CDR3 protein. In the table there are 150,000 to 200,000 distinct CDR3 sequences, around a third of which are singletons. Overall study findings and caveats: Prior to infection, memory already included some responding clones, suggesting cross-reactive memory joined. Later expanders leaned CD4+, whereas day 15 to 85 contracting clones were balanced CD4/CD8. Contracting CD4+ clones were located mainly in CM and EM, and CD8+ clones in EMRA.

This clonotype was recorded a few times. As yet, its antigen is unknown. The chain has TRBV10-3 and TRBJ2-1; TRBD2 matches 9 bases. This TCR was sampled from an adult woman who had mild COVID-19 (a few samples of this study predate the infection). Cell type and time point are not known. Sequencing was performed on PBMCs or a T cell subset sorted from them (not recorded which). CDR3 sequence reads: CAISESSSSGMPYNEQFF. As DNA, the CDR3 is TGTGCCATCAGTGAGTCGTCATCTAGCGGGATGCCCTACAATGAGCAGTTCTTC.